This TCR beta chain was sequenced in a study of T cell responses to AZD1222 COVID-19 vaccine. Findings and limits, study-wide: CD4 TCRs covered the whole spike, strongest at regions 160-218 and 743-854. When two AZD1222 doses had been given, Spike-specific TCR breadth and depth rose. Only five or six individuals given AZD1222 were seropositive at baseline.

Profiled with immunoSEQ multiplex PCR; TCRdb holds only in-frame clones, not every one. In the table there are 100,000 to 150,000 clones, 84% of which are singletons. Turning to this clone: Its specificity is not known.

This receptor was obtained from an adult who received the AZD1222 COVID-19 vaccine. This specimen consisted of peripheral blood, obtained 28 days after the second AZD1222 dose.

The CDR3 bases are TGTGCCAGCAGTTTTTCAGGGGGTGACAATCAGCCCCAGCATTTT. Translation: CASSFSGGDNQPQHF. The chain employs TRBV28 and TRBJ1-5, with TRBD1 matching 7 bases. Per germline, CDR1 MDHEN and CDR2 SYDVKM. V trimming: 3 bases; J trimming: 3 bases; junction bases outside the gene matches: 5. The CDR3 extends over 15 amino acids.